The 32 T cell receptor beta chains given below trace back to one sample, sequenced in a study of cytomegalovirus exposure and HLA in healthy donors. 60 Vbeta and 13 Jbeta primers were used in PCR. Generated by immunoSEQ multiplex PCR, the TCRdb table keeps only in-frame clones and is missing some. The sample carries approximately 150,000 clones, around 75% recorded once. Sequences were obtained from PBMCs. The receptors were sampled from a man younger than 35 in good health and CMV-seropositive.

V and J are TRBV7-3 and TRBJ1-2, with TRBD1 matching over 7 bases. V shed 4 bases, J shed 5 bases, and the junction held 4 bases outside the gene matches. Germline V gene lookup returns CDR1 SGHTA and CDR2 FQGTGA. The CDR3 spans 13 residues. CDR3 coding DNA: TGTGCCAGCAGCTCGTCAGGGGGTTATGGCTACACCTTC. This translates into CASSSSGGYGYTF.

This clone was seen only once. J is TRBJ1-3 and V is TRBV6-1; unclear D gene. CDR3 length equals 16 residues. V gave up 1 base and J gave up 0 bases, with 10 bases separating them. The germline V gene has CDR1 MNHNS and CDR2 SASEGT. The DNA of the CDR3 is TGTGCCAGCAGTGAAGGGTTGGCCTTCTCTGGAAACACCATATATTTT. As protein: CASSEGLAFSGNTIYF.

The chain joins TRBV6-5 to TRBJ1-2; tentatively, D is TRBD1 (6 bases). V lost 2 bases, J lost 5 bases, and 15 bases lay in between. The CDR3 runs to 15 residues. The germline gives CDR1 MNHEY, CDR2 SVGAGI. The chain's CDR3 is CASSYHGGGGYGYTF. CDR3 DNA sequence: TGTGCCAGCAGTTACCATGGAGGGGGGGGATATGGCTACACCTTC.

This clone has only a few counts. This chain joins TRBV6-6 and TRBJ1-5; a weak D match, TRBD1 (5 bases). Trimming took 5 bases from V and 2 from J, leaving 10 bases between them. Germline-derived CDR1 and CDR2 are MNHNY and SVGAGI (reference sequence). The CDR3 is made up of 14 amino acids. The DNA of the CDR3 is TGTGCCAGCAGTACTACAGGAGGCAATCAGCCCCAGCATTTT. Protein product: CASSTTGGNQPQHF.

This clone was counted only a few times. The chain uses TRBV5-1 and TRBJ2-1; D is perhaps TRBD2 (6 bases). The V gene lost 0 bases and the J gene lost 5 bases, with 15 bases spanning the gap. Germline CDR1 is SGHRS and CDR2 is YFSETQ. The CDR3 length is 16 residues. CDR3 region: CASSLAAGLSNNEQFF. For the CDR3, the DNA is TGCGCCAGCAGCTTGGCTGCGGGATTATCAAACAATGAGCAGTTCTTC.

This rearrangement joins TRBV29-1 to TRBJ1-2; 10 bases align to TRBD1. CDR3 length: 16 amino acids. The junction had 15 bases not matched to a gene; V was cut back by 4 bases and J by 7 bases. Germline lookup yields CDR1 SQVTM and CDR2 ANQGSEA. The CDR3 DNA sequence: TGCAGCGTTGCCCCACGGTCGGTCGGGACAGGGGTTGGCTACACCTTC. This gives the protein CSVAPRSVGTGVGYTF.

The rearrangement uses TRBV9 and TRBJ2-2; no clear D gene. V shed 0 bases and J shed 7 bases, with 13 bases lying between them. This CDR3 comprises 15 residues. Germline V CDR1 and CDR2: SGDLS, YYNGEE. The CDR3: CASSVVGGVGGELFF. CDR3 coding DNA: TGTGCCAGCAGCGTAGTTGGCGGCGTGGGCGGGGAGCTGTTTTTT.

The rearrangement links TRBV7-8 to TRBJ2-5; TRBD2 matches 7 bases. Trimming at V came to 2 bases and at J to 5 bases, leaving 17 bases not matched to a gene. This CDR3 is built from 18 residues. Germline assignment: CDR1 SGHVS and CDR2 FQNEAQ. The CDR3 DNA follows: TGTGCCAGCAGCTTAAAGCGGGGACTCACACGGTCGGGGGAGACCCAGTACTTC. Translating it yields CASSLKRGLTRSGETQYF.

V usage is TRBV4-1 and J usage is TRBJ2-6, with D tentatively TRBD1 (6 bases). The V end lost 3 bases, the J end lost 0 bases, and 12 bases lay between the germline ends. CDR1 is MGHRA and CDR2 is YSYEKL in the germline V gene. The CDR3 sequence is 17 residues long. The CDR3 region has the DNA TGCGCCAGCAGCCAGGGGACACTTGGCTCTGGGGCCAACGTCCTGACTTTC. This gives the protein CASSQGTLGSGANVLTF.

The rearrangement joins TRBV18 to TRBJ2-5, with 7 nucleotides matching TRBD2. V trimming: 5 bases; J trimming: 2 bases; junction bases outside the gene matches: 2. Germline assignment: CDR1 KGHSH and CDR2 LQKENI. The length of the CDR3 is 13 residues. In DNA, the CDR3 is TGTGCCAGCTCATTGGGACTACAAGAGACCCAGTACTTC. Translation gives CASSLGLQETQYF.

The V and J genes are TRBV6-5 and TRBJ2-7, with TRBD1 as a possible D gene (6 bases). V gave up 6 bases and J gave up 3 bases, with 18 bases separating them. The germline V gene has CDR1 MNHEY and CDR2 SVGAGI. The CDR3 extends over 15 amino acids. The CDR3 spells CASRAQMDRYYEQYF. CDR3 DNA sequence: TGTGCCAGCAGGGCCCAGATGGACAGATACTACGAGCAGTACTTC.

The V gene is TRBV5-6, the J gene TRBJ2-7, with 11 bases lining up with TRBD2. CDR1 is SGHDT, CDR2 YYEEEE, per germline. V trimming: 0 bases; J trimming: 2 bases; junction bases outside the gene matches: 4. The CDR3 is made up of 16 amino acids. The CDR3 bases are TGTGCCAGCAGCTTGGCGGGACTAGCGGTAGCCTACGAGCAGTACTTC. Residues: CASSLAGLAVAYEQYF. Variable domain in full (rest from reference TRBV5-6 and TRBJ2-7): DAGVTQSPTHLIKTRGQQVTLRCSPKSGHDTVSWYQQALGQGPQFIFQYYEEEERQRGNFPDRFSGHQFPNYSSELNVNALLLGDSALYLCASSLAGLAVAYEQYFGPGTRLTVT.

The chain joins TRBV6-5 to TRBJ1-2, with TRBD1 matching 8 bases. V shed 6 bases and J 5 bases; nucleotides not matched to a gene: 5. From germline, CDR1 is MNHEY and CDR2 SVGAGI. The CDR3 runs to 13 residues. The DNA of the CDR3 is TGTGCCAGCAGCCAGACAGGGGCGTATGGCTACACCTTC. Translating it yields CASSQTGAYGYTF.

V gene TRBV28 combines with J gene TRBJ2-7, with 7 bases fitting TRBD2. This CDR3 has 15 residues. The J segment lost 2 bases and the V segment lost 10 bases, leaving 14 bases of the junction unmatched. Germline-derived CDR1 and CDR2 are MDHEN and SYDVKM. The CDR3 is CATRAVVGRAYEQYF. The CDR3 bases are TGTGCCACCAGAGCGGTTGTGGGGAGGGCCTACGAGCAGTACTTC.

The chain links TRBV5-5 to TRBJ2-2; possibly TRBD2 for D (6 bases). With 3 bases removed from V and 0 bases from J, the gap between germline ends came to 9 bases. The CDR3 covers 15 residues. Germline lookup yields CDR1 SGHKS and CDR2 YYEKEE (reference sequence). The CDR3 loop reads CASSWDFSNTGELFF. The CDR3 DNA reads as TGTGCCAGCAGCTGGGACTTTTCGAACACCGGGGAGCTGTTTTTT.

The rearrangement joins TRBV11-2 to TRBJ2-5, with 12 bases that match TRBD2. The CDR3 contains 19 residues. Losses at the gene ends were 2 bases for V and 4 bases for J; bases not matched to a gene: 14. In germline, CDR1 is SGHAT, CDR2 FQNNGV. The CDR3 region has the DNA TGTGCCAGCAGCTTAACGACTAGCGGGAGTTTGTTGTCAGGAGAGACCCAGTACTTC. It codes for CASSLTTSGSLLSGETQYF. The full variable domain, completed using reference TRBV11-2 and TRBJ2-5, is EAGVAQSPRYKIIEKRQSVAFWCNPISGHATLYWYQQILGQGPKLLIQFQNNGVVDDSQLPKDRFSAERLKGVDSTLKIQPAKLEDSAVYLCASSLTTSGSLLSGETQYFGPGTRLLVL.

This chain connects TRBV5-4 to TRBJ2-2; D unresolved. CDR3 size: 15 residues. Germline V CDR1 and CDR2: SGHNT, YYREEE (reference sequence). The ends were cut back, 1 base at V and 0 bases at J, with 7 bases in the middle. In DNA form, the CDR3 reads TGTGCCAGCAGCTTGAGAGCCTCGAACACCGGGGAGCTGTTTTTT. Translated, it gives CASSLRASNTGELFF.

The chain combines TRBV19 with TRBJ1-5; D gene unclear. CDR1 LNHDA and CDR2 SQIVND come from the germline V gene (reference sequence). V lost 3 bases to trimming and J lost 0 bases, with 9 bases between them. The CDR3 runs 15 residues. Here the CDR3 reads CASSINPYSNQPQHF. DNA of the CDR3: TGTGCCAGTAGTATTAATCCCTATAGCAATCAGCCCCAGCATTTT.

Comments on this clone: At the DNA level, this CDR3 is encoded by other sequences in the same sample as well. The V and J genes are TRBV29-1 and TRBJ1-1; D gene ambiguous. The CDR3 is made up of 13 amino acids. Trimming took 2 bases from V and 5 from J, leaving 12 bases between them. Germline CDR1 and CDR2: SQVTM and ANQGSEA. The CDR3 sequence: CSVEREAGTEAFF. The DNA for the CDR3 is TGCAGCGTTGAAAGGGAGGCCGGAACTGAAGCTTTCTTT.

To note about this clone: Within the sample, other DNA sequences also encode this same CDR3. The chain couples TRBV28 to TRBJ1-1; TRBD1 matches 8 bases. The V and J ends lost 2 bases and 4 bases, in that order; junction bases with no gene match: 3. The CDR3 extends over 14 amino acids. Per the germline V gene, CDR1 is MDHEN and CDR2 is SYDVKM. CDR3 in amino acids: CASSLGQGGTEAFF. In DNA, the CDR3 is TGTGCCAGCAGTTTAGGACAGGGAGGCACTGAAGCTTTCTTT. Full variable domain (remainder filled in from reference TRBV28 and TRBJ1-1): DVKVTQSSRYLVKRTGEKVFLECVQDMDHENMFWYRQDPGLGLRLIYFSYDVKMKEKGDIPEGYSVSREKKERFSLILESASTNQTSMYLCASSLGQGGTEAFFGQGTRLTVV.

This chain uses TRBV15 with TRBJ2-5, with TRBD2 identical over 11 bases. The CDR3 consists of 18 residues. In germline, CDR1 is LNHNV, CDR2 YYDKDF (reference sequence). The junction had 13 bases not matched to a gene; V was cut back by 5 bases and J by 2 bases. CDR3 DNA sequence: TGTGCCACCAGCGGGGGGGACACTAGCGGGAGCGTACAAGAGACCCAGTACTTC. As protein: CATSGGDTSGSVQETQYF.

With respect to this clone: Germline and junction disagree at one end, which may indicate a read error. V gene TRBV5-6 combines with J gene TRBJ2-3, with 8 bases identical to TRBD2. This CDR3 spans 16 amino acids. Germline CDR1 and CDR2: SGHDT and YYEEEE. CDR3 amino acids: CARSVQLAASTDTQYF. In nucleotides, the CDR3 is TGTGCCCGCAGCGTCCAACTAGCGGCTAGCACAGATACGCAGTATTTT.

The table lists this clone with a few counts. This chain links TRBV11-3 with TRBJ2-2, with D hard to call. Germline V lookup: CDR1 SGHNT, CDR2 YENEEA. The CDR3 has 16 residues. V lost 5 bases and J lost 1, with 14 bases in between. As DNA, the CDR3 is TGTGCCAGCAGCCCCAGGCAGGCAAGGAACACCGGGGAGCTGTTTTTT. Amino acids: CASSPRQARNTGELFF.

The V and J genes are TRBV18 and TRBJ2-3, with 8 bases identical to TRBD1. Germline V gene lookup returns CDR1 KGHSH and CDR2 LQKENI. V shed 1 base, J shed 2 bases, and the junction held 11 bases outside the gene matches. The CDR3 is made up of 18 amino acids. This chain's CDR3 is CASSPQDRAVLDTDTQYF. CDR3 in DNA: TGTGCCAGCTCACCACAGGACAGGGCCGTACTCGACACAGATACGCAGTATTTT.

V is TRBV6-1 and J is TRBJ1-5; 7 nucleotides line up with TRBD1. This CDR3 has 15 amino acids. Looked up from germline, CDR1 is MNHNS and CDR2 is SASEGT. Trimming removed 11 bases from V and 0 bases from J; junction bases left unmatched: 10. Written as DNA, the CDR3 is TGTGCCGGAGGCAGGGGGGAGACTAGCAATCAGCCCCAGCATTTT. Its translation: CAGGRGETSNQPQHF.

This sequence joins TRBV6-1 and TRBJ1-2, with D unresolved. The CDR3 extends over 12 amino acids. From germline, CDR1 is MNHNS and CDR2 SASEGT. Trimming cost V 3 bases and J 5 bases, with 7 bases left between them. CDR3 sequence: CASSETEYGYTF. The CDR3 DNA reads TGTGCCAGCAGTGAGACGGAGTATGGCTACACCTTC.

The V gene is TRBV7-6, the J gene TRBJ2-7, with a possible D match to TRBD1 (6 bases). The ends were cut back, 8 bases at V and 3 bases at J, with 17 bases in the middle. In germline, CDR1 is SGHVS, CDR2 FNYEAQ. This CDR3 has 14 amino acids. The CDR3, as DNA: TGTGCCAGCGTTCCCGGGCCAGGGGTCTACGAGCAGTACTTC. It yields the protein CASVPGPGVYEQYF.

This clone appeared a few times. This chain connects TRBV15 to TRBJ1-1, with TRBD1 matching 11 bases. Germline lookup yields CDR1 LNHNV and CDR2 YYDKDF (reference sequence). V shed 1 base and J 1 base; nucleotides not matched to a gene: 5. There are 17 residues in the CDR3. CDR3 protein: CATSRVDRGPGNTEAFF. DNA of the CDR3: TGTGCCACCAGCAGAGTGGACAGGGGGCCTGGGAACACTGAAGCTTTCTTT.

The chain links TRBV6-1 to TRBJ2-1; 7 bases map to TRBD2. V shed 2 bases and J 4 bases; nucleotides not matched to a gene: 8. This CDR3 spans 16 amino acids. Germline values: CDR1 MNHNS, CDR2 SASEGT. CDR3 bases: TGTGCCAGCAGTGAATGGGGGGGAGGCGGATACAATGAGCAGTTCTTC. Amino acid sequence: CASSEWGGGGYNEQFF.

The chain employs TRBV28 and TRBJ2-7, with TRBD2 identical over 8 bases. The CDR3 has 14 residues. In germline, CDR1 is MDHEN, CDR2 SYDVKM. After removal of 7 bases from V and 4 bases from J, the junction contained 9 bases not matched to a gene. The CDR3 reads CASTPSGSGYEQYF. In nucleotides, the CDR3 is TGTGCCAGCACCCCGAGCGGGAGCGGGTACGAGCAGTACTTC.

This clone was seen a few times. The V call is TRBV7-3, the J call TRBJ2-1; perhaps TRBD2 as D (6 bases). The CDR3 loop spans 15 amino acids. Trimming cost V 8 bases and J 7 bases, with 21 bases left between them. Germline lookup yields CDR1 SGHTA and CDR2 FQGTGA. CDR3 nucleotide sequence: TGTGCCAGCGGGATAGGTCCTAGCGCTCTAAATGAGCAGTTCTTC. This encodes CASGIGPSALNEQFF. Variable domain in full (rest from reference TRBV7-3 and TRBJ2-1): GAGVSQTPSNKVTEKGKYVELRCDPISGHTALYWYRQSLGQGPEFLIYFQGTGAADDSGLPNDRFFAVRPEGSVSTLKIQRTERGDSAVYLCASGIGPSALNEQFFGPGTRLTVL.

The V call is TRBV7-9, the J call TRBJ2-3; 7 nucleotides line up with TRBD2. V lost 1 base and J lost 2; bases outside the gene matches: 6. In germline, CDR1 is SEHNR, CDR2 FQNEAQ (reference sequence). The CDR3 totals 16 residues. DNA for the CDR3: TGTGCCAGCAGCTTAGGTAGCGGGCTTTACACAGATACGCAGTATTTT. It codes for CASSLGSGLYTDTQYF.